Listed below are T cell receptor beta chains from one sample, sequenced in a study of blood T cell repertoires in COVID-19. Generated by immunoSEQ multiplex PCR, the TCRdb table keeps only in-frame clones and is missing some. Of roughly 180,000 clones detected, around 90% appear once; the ten largest clones hold approximately 2.1%. The sequenced material came from PBMCs or T cells enriched from blood (not recorded which). The receptors derive from a woman in her 30s who had recovered from COVID-19. Each CDR3 is given with its conserved first and last residue. D genes are given only for firm matches. Not every row has a clone size; where given, it reads once, few, many or a size class.

NA	TRBV7-3	TRBJ1-1	TRBD1	TGTGCCAGCAGCCGATTGTGGGGACAGCTGAACACTGAAGCTTTCTTT	CASSRLWGQLNTEAFF
NA	TRBV9	TRBJ1-3	TRBD1	TGTGCCAGCAGCGTAGACAGGGGACGAGGAAACACCATATATTTT	CASSVDRGRGNTIYF
NA	TRBV19	TRBJ1-1	NA	TGTGCCAGTATGGTGGAGTCAAGGGGTGGCACTGAAGCTTTCTTT	CASMVESRGGTEAFF
NA	TRBV13	TRBJ2-7	TRBD1	TGTGCCAGCAGCTTACCCGACAGGGATCTGGGGGAGCAGTACTTC	CASSLPDRDLGEQYF
NA	TRBV7-9	TRBJ2-2	NA	TGTGCCAGCAGCAAACTTAACACCGGGGAGCTGTTTTTT	CASSKLNTGELFF
NA	TRBV2	TRBJ1-4	TRBD1	TGTGCCAGCAGCGGGCCGGGACAGCTTAATGAAAAACTGTTTTTT	CASSGPGQLNEKLFF
NA	TRBV4-2	TRBJ2-5	TRBD1	TGTGCCAGCAGCCAGGCAGGGGGTGGGCAAGAGACCCAGTACTTC	CASSQAGGGQETQYF
NA	TRBV9	TRBJ2-2	TRBD1	TGTGCCAGCAGCCCGGGACAGAGACGGAACACCGGGGAGCTGTTTTTT	CASSPGQRRNTGELFF
NA	TRBV7-3	TRBJ1-2	TRBD1	TGTGCCAGCAGCCTAGGACAGGGCCATGGCTACACCTTC	CASSLGQGHGYTF
NA	TRBV6-5	TRBJ1-5	NA	TGTGCCAGCAGCCTCCTGTTAAATCAGCCCCAGCATTTT	CASSLLLNQPQHF
NA	TRBV6-2/TRBV6-3	TRBJ1-2	NA	TGTGCCAGCAGTCCCTCCGCAGGGCTCTTTAACTATGGCTACACCTTC	CASSPSAGLFNYGYTF
NA	TRBV29-1	TRBJ2-1	NA	TGCAGCGTTGTCCAGCGCTCCTACAATGAGCAGTTCTTC	CSVVQRSYNEQFF
once	TRBV10-3	TRBJ2-7	TRBD2	TGTGCCACTACCCTAGCGGACGCCTCCTACGAGCAGTACTTC	CATTLADASYEQYF
NA	TRBV11-2	TRBJ2-1	TRBD2	TGTGCCAGCAGATCGACTAGCGGGGGGGCCAATGAGCAGTTCTTC	CASRSTSGGANEQFF
NA	TRBV24-1	TRBJ2-2	TRBD1	TGTGCCACCAGTGATTTACGGACAGGCGGGGAGCTGTTTTTT	CATSDLRTGGELFF
NA	TRBV18	TRBJ1-3	NA	TGTGCCAGCTCACCATGGCGCGGAATCTCTGGAAACACCATATATTTT	CASSPWRGISGNTIYF
once	TRBV27	TRBJ2-1	NA	TGTGCCAGCAGTTCCCGGGACAAGGCCCACAATGAGCAGTTCTTC	CASSSRDKAHNEQFF
NA	TRBV29-1	TRBJ1-1	TRBD1	TGCAGCGTTGGAGGACAGGGGGGGAACACTGAAGCTTTCTTT	CSVGGQGGNTEAFF
NA	TRBV5-6	TRBJ1-1	NA	TGTGCCAGCAGCTTGGGAGCAAACACTGAAGCTTTCTTT	CASSLGANTEAFF
NA	TRBV5-1	TRBJ1-6	TRBD1	TGCGCCAGCAGCTTGGGGGACAGGGTCGATAATTCACCCCTCCACTTT	CASSLGDRVDNSPLHF
few	TRBV5-6	TRBJ1-2	NA	TGTGCCAGCAGCTTTCCCCGGGACTATGGCTACACCTTC	CASSFPRDYGYTF
NA	TRBV4-3	TRBJ1-2	NA	TGCGCCAGCAGCGTCCGGGGGTGGACGGCGGATGGCTACACCTTC	CASSVRGWTADGYTF
NA	TRBV9	TRBJ2-5	TRBD2	TGTGCCAGCAGCGTTACTAGCGGGAGTTGGGAGACCCAGTACTTC	CASSVTSGSWETQYF
NA	TRBV27	TRBJ1-3	NA	TGTGCCAGCAACGTGGGCGGAAACACCATATATTTT	CASNVGGNTIYF
NA	TRBV11-1	TRBJ2-3	TRBD2	TGTGCCAGCAGCCTCGGGACTAGCAGAGATACGCAGTATTTT	CASSLGTSRDTQYF
NA	TRBV18	TRBJ2-1	TRBD1	TGTGCCAGCTCACCACCCAGTCGGGACAGGGCGAATGAGCAGTTCTTC	CASSPPSRDRANEQFF
once	TRBV10-3	TRBJ1-1	NA	TGTGCCATCAGTGAGTTAGGGGCCTCTGAAGCTTTCTTT	CAISELGASEAFF
NA	TRBV6-6	TRBJ1-6	TRBD1	TGTGCCAGCAGTTCCTCGACAGGGGCCCCTAATTCACCCCTCCACTTT	CASSSSTGAPNSPLHF
few	TRBV3-1/TRBV3-2	TRBJ2-7	NA	TGTGCCAGCAGCCAAAACTTGGAGGGTGACGAGCAGTACTTC	CASSQNLEGDEQYF
NA	TRBV5-1	TRBJ1-1	TRBD1	TGCGCCAGCAGAGACCTCCCAGGGACAGAATACTTCATGAACACTGAAGCTTTCTTT	CASRDLPGTEYFMNTEAFF
few	TRBV5-1	TRBJ1-6	NA	TGCGCCAGCAGCCTGGATACTCGTGATTCACCCCTCCACTTT	CASSLDTRDSPLHF
few	TRBV15	TRBJ2-1	TRBD1	TGTGCCACCAGCAGAGAGCGTTACAGGGGCAATGAGCAGTTCTTC	CATSRERYRGNEQFF
NA	TRBV7-2	TRBJ1-2	NA	TGTGCCAGCAGCCAAACCGAGTTCTATGGCTACACCTTC	CASSQTEFYGYTF
NA	TRBV14	TRBJ2-2	TRBD1	TGTGCCAGCAGCCACGGGAACAGGGGGGACAACACCGGGGAGCTGTTTTTT	CASSHGNRGDNTGELFF
once	TRBV19	TRBJ1-2	NA	TGTGCCAGTAGTATGAACACTATAGGCTACACCTTC	CASSMNTIGYTF
few	TRBV18	TRBJ1-6	NA	TGTGCCAGCTCACCGTTTGCGCAGGGCGGAGATTCACCCCTCCACTTT	CASSPFAQGGDSPLHF
few	TRBV21-1	TRBJ1-2	NA	TGTGCCAGCGCCTCACGACCAGGGTGCTATGGCTACACCTTC	CASASRPGCYGYTF
once	TRBV7-6	TRBJ1-4	TRBD1	TGTGCCAGCAGCTTAGGAGACAGGGAGTTTGAAAAACTGTTTTTT	CASSLGDREFEKLFF
NA	TRBV30	TRBJ1-2	TRBD1	TGTGCCTGGCCGCGGGGCAGGGGGGATGGCTACACCTTC	CAWPRGRGDGYTF